The text below deals with one T cell receptor (beta chain). The table lists this clonotype with a few counts. Which antigen it targets is not known. Base-call qualities are not available, and no considerably larger clone is one nucleotide away. This record belongs to a study of blood T cells in healthy people across ages (dated by TCRdb to the mid-2010s). The study in broad terms: In model experiments, template switching captured about one uniquely barcoded TCR beta cDNA molecule for every two T cells. Age-related changes in TCR beta repertoire diversity were measured in the study by deep sequencing normalized with unique cDNA molecular identifiers. Four age groups were formed from the donors: young (average approximately 16 years), middle-aged (around 41), aged (about 68) and long-lived (approximately 78). Donors of different ages were randomly distributed across sequencing lanes to avoid experimental bias. Using the same blood draw, the study looked at two additional independent replicas of 1 million unique cDNA reads for two donors, one aged 18 to 30 and the other aged 80 or older. Results and caveats for the whole study, not just this receptor: Observed TCR beta diversity per million T cells fell roughly linearly with age, and a significant reduction was already apparent by age around 44. Total diversity estimates from one million sequenced T cells were considered lower bounds and underestimates. Compared with the aged group, the long-lived group had more naive CD4+ T cells, fewer expanded clones and increased TCR diversity, suggesting age selection. There was a strong correlation between observed TCR beta diversity and the percentage of naive T cells measured by flow cytometry. Since profiling was done on bulk unsorted PBMCs, naive and antigen-experienced compartments could not be conclusively compared. Donor CMV infection status was unknown, potentially confounding age-related changes in expanded clonotypes.

The method behind the library was 5' RACE. Sequenced using an Illumina HiSeq 2500. The second PCR ran for roughly 6 to 11 cycles and used a J-beta primer mix along with a sample-barcoded 5' primer. Each TCR beta cDNA molecule received a unique molecular identifier from a template-switch 5' adaptor carrying 12 random nucleotides. Each sample yielded at least 3 million CDR3-containing paired-end reads. First-strand cDNA synthesis was performed from all RNA using the Mint cDNA synthesis kit, with priming by a TRBC-specific oligonucleotide. After uracil-DNA glycosylase treatment, a first 18-cycle PCR used universal primers M1SS and BC2_uni_R on all cDNA. On the study's bioinformatics: For normalization, 1 million high-quality reads, each with a distinct molecular identifier, were randomly selected from each sample. Reads sharing molecular identifiers were discarded rather than binned into consensus sequences. MiTCR, set to a Q25 quality threshold and the strictest error-elimination algorithm, was used for CDR3 identification, clonotype clustering and error correction. A nonparametric unseen species model using Euler transformation provided a lower-bound estimate of total TCR beta diversity. Using fastp at Q25 and MiXCR, TCRdb reprocessed the public reads and kept productive beta chains. One record per CDR3 amino acid sequence lists the most common genes and DNA. TCRdb's processing, not the authors' own work, is the source of the V and J calls. Present in this sample are roughly 900,000 distinct CDR3 sequences, about 44% of which were seen just once. Of the sample, around 15% falls within the top ten clones.

The approximately 39 donors, aged about 6 to 90 years, were systemically healthy Caucasian individuals from Russia. Around 10 milliliters of peripheral blood were collected from each donor into EDTA-treated Vacutainer tubes. PBMCs were isolated by Ficoll-Paque density-gradient centrifugation, with at least 6 million obtained per sample. Trizol reagent was used to extract total RNA from the PBMCs, yielding at least 6 micrograms per sample. The percentages of naive CD45RAhigh/CD27high T cells were determined by flow cytometry on a PBMC aliquot from every donor. The germline V gene specifies SNHLY as CDR1 and FYNNEI as CDR2. There are 14 amino acids in the CDR3, from cysteine to phenylalanine inclusive. The only DNA kept is the CDR3, 42 bases in frame from the first base. Unmatched junction bases come to 4, with V trimmed by 6 bases and J by 6 bases.

The receptor was derived from a man aged 25-45 years in good health. The sequenced sample was blood. The chain is assembled from TRBV2 and TRBJ1-5, and 11 junctional nucleotides match TRBD1. The CDR3 region reads CASSGQGAAQPQHF. The DNA sequence reads TGTGCCAGCAGCGGACAGGGGGCGGCTCAGCCCCAGCATTTT.